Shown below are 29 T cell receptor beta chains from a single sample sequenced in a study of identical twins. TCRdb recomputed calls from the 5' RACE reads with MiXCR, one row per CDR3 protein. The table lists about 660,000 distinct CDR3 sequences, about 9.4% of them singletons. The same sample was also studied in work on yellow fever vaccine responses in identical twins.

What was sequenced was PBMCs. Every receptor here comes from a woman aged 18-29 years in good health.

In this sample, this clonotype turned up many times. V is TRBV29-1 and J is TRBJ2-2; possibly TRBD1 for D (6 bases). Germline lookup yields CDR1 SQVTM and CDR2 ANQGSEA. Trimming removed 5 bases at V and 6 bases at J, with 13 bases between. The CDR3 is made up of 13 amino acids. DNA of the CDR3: TGCAGCGTTAGACAGGAGGCCTCCGGGGAGCTGTTTTTT. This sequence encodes CSVRQEASGELFF.

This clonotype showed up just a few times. In nucleotides, the CDR3 is TGTGCCAGCAGCTTCGACCTGGGGGGACAAGAGACCCAGTACTTC. Its translation: CASSFDLGGQETQYF. V is TRBV7-9 and J is TRBJ2-5, with D tentatively TRBD2 (6 bases). This CDR3 region has 15 residues. V lost 3 bases to trimming and J lost 2 bases, with 13 bases between them. Per germline, CDR1 SEHNR and CDR2 FQNEAQ (reference sequence).

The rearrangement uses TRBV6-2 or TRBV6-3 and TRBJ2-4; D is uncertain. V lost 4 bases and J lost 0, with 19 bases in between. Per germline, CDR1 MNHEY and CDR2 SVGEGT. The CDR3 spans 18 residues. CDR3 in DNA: TGTGCCAGCAGTTTACCGCCCCGAAGTACCCTAGCCAAAAACATTCAGTACTTC. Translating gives CASSLPPRSTLAKNIQYF.

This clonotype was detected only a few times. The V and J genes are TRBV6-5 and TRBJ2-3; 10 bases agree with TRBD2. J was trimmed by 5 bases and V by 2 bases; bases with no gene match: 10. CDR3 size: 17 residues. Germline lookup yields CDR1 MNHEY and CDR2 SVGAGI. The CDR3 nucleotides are TGTGCCAGCAGTTACGGGCTAGCGGGGGAGGGCGAAGATACGCAGTATTTT. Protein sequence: CASSYGLAGEGEDTQYF.

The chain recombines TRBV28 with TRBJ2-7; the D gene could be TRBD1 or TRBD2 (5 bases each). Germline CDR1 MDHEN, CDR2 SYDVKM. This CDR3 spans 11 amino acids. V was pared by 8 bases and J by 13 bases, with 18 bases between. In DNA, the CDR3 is TGTGCCAGCGTCTATTGGGACGCCGTCTACTTC. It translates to CASVYWDAVYF. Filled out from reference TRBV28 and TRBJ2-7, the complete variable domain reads DVKVTQSSRYLVKRTGEKVFLECVQDMDHENMFWYRQDPGLGLRLIYFSYDVKMKEKGDIPEGYSVSREKKERFSLILESASTNQTSMYLCASVYWDAVYFGPGTRLTVT.

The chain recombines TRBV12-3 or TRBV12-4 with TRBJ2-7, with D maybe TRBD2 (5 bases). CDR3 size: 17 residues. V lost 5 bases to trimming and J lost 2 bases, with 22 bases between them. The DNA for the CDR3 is TGTGCCAGCAGTCCTACCCCAGAGAGCGGTGCCCCCTACGAGCAGTACTTC. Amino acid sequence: CASSPTPESGAPYEQYF.

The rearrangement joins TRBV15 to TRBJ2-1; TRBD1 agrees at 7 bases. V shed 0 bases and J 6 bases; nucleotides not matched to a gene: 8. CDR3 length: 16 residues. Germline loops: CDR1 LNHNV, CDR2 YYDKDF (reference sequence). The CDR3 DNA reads TGTGCCACCAGCAGAGATCGACAGGGTGGGCGCAATGAGCAGTTCTTC. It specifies CATSRDRQGGRNEQFF.

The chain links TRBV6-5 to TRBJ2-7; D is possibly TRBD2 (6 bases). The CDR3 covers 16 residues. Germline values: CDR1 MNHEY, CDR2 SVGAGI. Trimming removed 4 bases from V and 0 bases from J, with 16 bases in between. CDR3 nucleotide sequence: TGTGCCAGCAGTTCCGATAGCGGAGGGAGCTCCTACGAGCAGTACTTC. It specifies CASSSDSGGSSYEQYF.

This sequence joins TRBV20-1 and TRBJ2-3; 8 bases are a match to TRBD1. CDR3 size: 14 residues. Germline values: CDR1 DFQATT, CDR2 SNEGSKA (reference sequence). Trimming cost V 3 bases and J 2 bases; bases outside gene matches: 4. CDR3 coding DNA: TGCAGTGCTAGTTCAGGGGGCAACACAGATACGCAGTATTTT. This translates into CSASSGGNTDTQYF.

CDR3 in amino acids: CASSSQRGTTYEQYF. CDR3 sequence (DNA): TGTGCCAGTAGTTCCCAGCGGGGCACTACCTACGAGCAGTACTTC. The chain uses TRBV19 and TRBJ2-7, with 7 bases lining up with TRBD2. The V gene end was trimmed by 5 bases and the J gene end by 2 bases; junction bases not matched to a gene: 9. The CDR3 totals 15 residues. CDR1 and CDR2 from the germline V gene are LNHDA and SQIVND (reference sequence).

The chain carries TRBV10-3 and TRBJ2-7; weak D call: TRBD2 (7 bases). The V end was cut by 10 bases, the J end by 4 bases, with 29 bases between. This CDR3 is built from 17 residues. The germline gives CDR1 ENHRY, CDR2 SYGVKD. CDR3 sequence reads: CATRKRGGDNITYEQYF. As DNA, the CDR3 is TGTGCCACCAGAAAAAGGGGAGGGGACAATATAACTTACGAGCAGTACTTC.

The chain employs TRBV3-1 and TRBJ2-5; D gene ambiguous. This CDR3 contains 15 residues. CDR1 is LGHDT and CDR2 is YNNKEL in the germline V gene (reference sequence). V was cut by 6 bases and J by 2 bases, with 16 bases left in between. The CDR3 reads CASRPDRRSQETQYF. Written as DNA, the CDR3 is TGTGCCAGCAGACCAGACCGACGGTCGCAAGAGACCCAGTACTTC.

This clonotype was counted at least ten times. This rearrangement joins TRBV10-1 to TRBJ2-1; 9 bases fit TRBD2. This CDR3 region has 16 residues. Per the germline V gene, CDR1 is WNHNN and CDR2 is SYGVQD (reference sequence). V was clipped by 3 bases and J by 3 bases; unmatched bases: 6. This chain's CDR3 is CASSDMSSGNYNEQFF. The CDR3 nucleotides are TGCGCCAGCAGTGATATGTCTAGCGGGAACTACAATGAGCAGTTCTTC.

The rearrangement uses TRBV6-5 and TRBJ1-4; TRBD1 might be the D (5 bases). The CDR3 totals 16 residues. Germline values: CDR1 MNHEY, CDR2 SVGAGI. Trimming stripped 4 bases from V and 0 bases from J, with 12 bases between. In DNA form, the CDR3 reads TGTGCCAGCAGTTTCCAGGGAGTAGCAACTAATGAAAAACTGTTTTTT. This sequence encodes CASSFQGVATNEKLFF.

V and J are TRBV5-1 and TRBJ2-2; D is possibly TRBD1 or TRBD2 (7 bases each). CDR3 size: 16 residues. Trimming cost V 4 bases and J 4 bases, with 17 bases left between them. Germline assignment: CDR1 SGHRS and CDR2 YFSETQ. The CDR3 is CASSPRGGQITGELFF. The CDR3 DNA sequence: TGCGCCAGCAGCCCCCGCGGGGGACAGATCACCGGGGAGCTGTTTTTT.

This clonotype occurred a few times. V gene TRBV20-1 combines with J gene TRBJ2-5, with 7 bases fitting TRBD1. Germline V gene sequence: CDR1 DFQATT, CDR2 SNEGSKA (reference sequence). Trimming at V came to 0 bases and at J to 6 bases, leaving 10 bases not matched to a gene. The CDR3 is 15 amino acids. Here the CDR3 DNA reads TGCAGTGCTAGAGATCGGAAGAACAGGGGAAAGACCCAGTACTTC. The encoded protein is CSARDRKNRGKTQYF.

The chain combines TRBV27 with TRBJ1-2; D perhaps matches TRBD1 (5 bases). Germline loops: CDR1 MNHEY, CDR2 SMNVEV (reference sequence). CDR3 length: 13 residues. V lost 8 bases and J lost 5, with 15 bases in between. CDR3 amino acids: CASRDGKTYGYTF. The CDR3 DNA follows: TGTGCCAGCCGGGACGGGAAGACGTATGGCTACACCTTC.

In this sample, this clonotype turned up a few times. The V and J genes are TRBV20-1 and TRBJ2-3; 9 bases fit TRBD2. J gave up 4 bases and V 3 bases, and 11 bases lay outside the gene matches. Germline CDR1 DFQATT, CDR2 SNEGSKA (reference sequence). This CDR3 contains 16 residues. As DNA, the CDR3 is TGCAGTGCTAGTCGGGTCCGCGGGGGGGGTTCAGATACGCAGTATTTT. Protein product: CSASRVRGGGSDTQYF.

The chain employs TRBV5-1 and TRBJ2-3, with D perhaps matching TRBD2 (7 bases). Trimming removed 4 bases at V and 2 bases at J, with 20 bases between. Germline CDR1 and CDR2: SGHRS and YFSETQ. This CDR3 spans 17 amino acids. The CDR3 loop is CASSARPRGAVTDTQYF. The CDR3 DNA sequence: TGCGCCAGCAGCGCCCGCCCCCGGGGGGCCGTCACAGATACGCAGTATTTT.

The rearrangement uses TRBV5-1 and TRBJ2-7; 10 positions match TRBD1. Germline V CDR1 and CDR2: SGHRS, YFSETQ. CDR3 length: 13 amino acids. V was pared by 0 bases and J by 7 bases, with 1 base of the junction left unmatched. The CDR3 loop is CASSLEGQGEQYF. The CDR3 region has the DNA TGCGCCAGCAGCTTGGAGGGACAGGGGGAGCAGTACTTC.

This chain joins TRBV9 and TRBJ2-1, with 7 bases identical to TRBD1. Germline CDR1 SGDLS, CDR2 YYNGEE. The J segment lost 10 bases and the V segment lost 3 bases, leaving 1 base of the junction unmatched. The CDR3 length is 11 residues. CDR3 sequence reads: CASSEGQEQFF. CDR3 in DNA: TGTGCCAGCAGCGAGGGACAGGAGCAGTTCTTC. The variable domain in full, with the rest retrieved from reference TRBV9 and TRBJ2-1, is DSGVTQTPKHLITATGQRVTLRCSPRSGDLSVYWYQQSLDQGLQFLIQYYNGEERAKGNILERFSAQQFPDLHSELNLSSLELGDSALYFCASSEGQEQFFGPGTRLTVL.

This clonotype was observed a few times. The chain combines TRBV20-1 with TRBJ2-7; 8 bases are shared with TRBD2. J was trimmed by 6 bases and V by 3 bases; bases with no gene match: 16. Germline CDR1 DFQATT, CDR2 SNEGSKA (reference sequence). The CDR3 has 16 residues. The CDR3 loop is CSASSGGGYAGVEQYF. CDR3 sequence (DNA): TGCAGTGCTAGCTCGGGCGGGGGGTACGCAGGGGTCGAGCAGTACTTC.

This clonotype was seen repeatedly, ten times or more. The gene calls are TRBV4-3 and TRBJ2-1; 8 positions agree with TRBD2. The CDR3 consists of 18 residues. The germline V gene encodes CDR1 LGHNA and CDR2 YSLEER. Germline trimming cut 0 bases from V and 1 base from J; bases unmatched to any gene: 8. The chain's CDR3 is CASSQDAAGGRSYNEQFF. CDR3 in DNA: TGCGCCAGCAGCCAAGATGCGGCGGGAGGTAGGTCCTACAATGAGCAGTTCTTC.

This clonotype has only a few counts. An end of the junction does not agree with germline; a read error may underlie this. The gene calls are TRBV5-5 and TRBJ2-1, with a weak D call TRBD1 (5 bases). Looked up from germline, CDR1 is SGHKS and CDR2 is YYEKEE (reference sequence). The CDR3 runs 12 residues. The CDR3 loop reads CASRLTEALSVF. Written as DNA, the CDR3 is TGTGCCAGCAGATTGACAGAGGCCTTATCGGTCTTC. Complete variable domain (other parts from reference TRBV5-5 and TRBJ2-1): DAGVTQSPTHLIKTRGQQVTLRCSPISGHKSVSWYQQVLGQGPQFIFQYYEKEERGRGNFPDRFSARQFPNYSSELNVNALLLGDSALYLCASRLTEALSVFGPGTRLTVL.

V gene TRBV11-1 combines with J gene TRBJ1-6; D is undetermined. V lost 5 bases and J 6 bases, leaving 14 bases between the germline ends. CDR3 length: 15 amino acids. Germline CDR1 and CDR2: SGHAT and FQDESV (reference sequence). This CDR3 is CASSISDGTNSPLHF. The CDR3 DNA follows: TGTGCCAGCAGCATATCCGACGGCACTAATTCACCCCTCCACTTT.

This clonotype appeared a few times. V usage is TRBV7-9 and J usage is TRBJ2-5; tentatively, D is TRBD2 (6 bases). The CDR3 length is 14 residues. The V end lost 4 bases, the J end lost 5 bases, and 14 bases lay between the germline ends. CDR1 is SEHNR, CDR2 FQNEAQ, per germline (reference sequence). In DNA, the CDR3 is TGTGCCAGCAGCTCCCCGGGAGCGAGGGAGACCCAGTACTTC. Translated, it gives CASSSPGARETQYF.

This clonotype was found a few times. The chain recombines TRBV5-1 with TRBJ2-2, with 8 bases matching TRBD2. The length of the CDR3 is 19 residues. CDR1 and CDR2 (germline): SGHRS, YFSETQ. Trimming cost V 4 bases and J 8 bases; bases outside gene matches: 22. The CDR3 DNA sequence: TGCGCCAGCAGCACCAGGACAGCTGAAGGACTAGCCCTACGAGGGGAGCTGTTTTTT. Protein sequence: CASSTRTAEGLALRGELFF.

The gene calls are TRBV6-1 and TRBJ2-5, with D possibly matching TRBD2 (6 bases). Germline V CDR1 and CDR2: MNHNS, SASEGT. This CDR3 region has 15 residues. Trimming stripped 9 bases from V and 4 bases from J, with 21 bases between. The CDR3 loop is CASTTAGLAGETQYF. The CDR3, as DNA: TGTGCCAGTACGACCGCGGGACTGGCGGGAGAGACCCAGTACTTC.

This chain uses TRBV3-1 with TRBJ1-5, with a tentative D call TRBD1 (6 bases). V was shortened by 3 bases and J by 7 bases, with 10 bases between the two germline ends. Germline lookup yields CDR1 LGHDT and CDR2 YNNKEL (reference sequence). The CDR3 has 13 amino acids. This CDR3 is CASSHLQGQPQHF. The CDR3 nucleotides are TGTGCCAGCAGCCACCTACAGGGACAGCCCCAGCATTTT.